What follows is one T cell receptor beta chain and its context. Its antigen is as yet unknown. Unique molecular identifiers were built into the TCRbeta library. TCRdb reanalysed the PCR reads using MiXCR and keeps one entry per CDR3 protein. The sample consists of about 460,000 distinct CDR3 sequences, roughly 11% of them appearing once. This record belongs to a study of T-cell reconstitution after alpha-beta-depleted transplantation in children. Study-wide results and caveats: Reportedly, alpha-beta T cells present about two months post-transplant originated from several hundred expanded clones of graft origin. Among T cells one year after transplant, newly produced cells accounted for most counts and diversity.

V lost 3 bases and J 1 base, leaving 12 bases between the germline ends. CDR3 length: 16 amino acids. The sample was PBMCs, mostly from graft donor cells, taken 180 days after TCRalphabeta/CD19-depleted stem cell transplant. This TCR was sampled from a female patient between 2 and 15 years old who had a stem cell transplant for aplastic anemia, so the T cells may come from the graft donor. This sequence joins TRBV12-3 or TRBV12-4 and TRBJ2-2, with D perhaps matching TRBD2 (5 bases). Here the CDR3 DNA reads TGTGCCAGCAGTTTCTCTAGCCAGGAGAACACCGGGGAGCTGTTTTTT. It yields the protein CASSFSSQENTGELFF.